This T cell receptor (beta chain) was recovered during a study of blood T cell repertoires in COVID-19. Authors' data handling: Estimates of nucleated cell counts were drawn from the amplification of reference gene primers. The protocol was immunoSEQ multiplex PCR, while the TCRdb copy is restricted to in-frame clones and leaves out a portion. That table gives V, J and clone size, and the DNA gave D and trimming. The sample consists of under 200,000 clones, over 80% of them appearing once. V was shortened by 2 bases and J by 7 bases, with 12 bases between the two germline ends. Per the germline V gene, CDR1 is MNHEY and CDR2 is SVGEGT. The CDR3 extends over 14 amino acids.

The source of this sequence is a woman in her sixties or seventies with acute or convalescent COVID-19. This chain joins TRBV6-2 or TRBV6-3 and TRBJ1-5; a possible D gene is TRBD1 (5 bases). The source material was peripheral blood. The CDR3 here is CASSYRQGWQPQHF. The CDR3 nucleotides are TGTGCCAGCAGTTACCGGCAGGGATGGCAGCCCCAGCATTTT.